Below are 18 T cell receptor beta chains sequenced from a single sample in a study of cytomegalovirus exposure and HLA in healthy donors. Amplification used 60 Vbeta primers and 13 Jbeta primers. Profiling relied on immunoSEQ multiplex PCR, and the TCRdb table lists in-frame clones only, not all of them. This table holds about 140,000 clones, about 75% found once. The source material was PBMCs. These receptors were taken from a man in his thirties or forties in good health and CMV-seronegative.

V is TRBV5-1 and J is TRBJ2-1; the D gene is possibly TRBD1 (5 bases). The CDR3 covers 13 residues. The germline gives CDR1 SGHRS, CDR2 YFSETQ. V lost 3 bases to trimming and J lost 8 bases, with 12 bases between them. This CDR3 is CASSSFVGDEQFF. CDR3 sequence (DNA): TGCGCCAGCAGCTCGTTCGTAGGGGATGAGCAGTTCTTC.

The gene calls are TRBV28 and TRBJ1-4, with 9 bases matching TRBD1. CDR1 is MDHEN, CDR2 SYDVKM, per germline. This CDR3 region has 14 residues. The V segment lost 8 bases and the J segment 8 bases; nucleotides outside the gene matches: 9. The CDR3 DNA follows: TGTGCCAGCCGAACCGGGACAGGGTTAGAAAAACTGTTTTTT. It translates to CASRTGTGLEKLFF.

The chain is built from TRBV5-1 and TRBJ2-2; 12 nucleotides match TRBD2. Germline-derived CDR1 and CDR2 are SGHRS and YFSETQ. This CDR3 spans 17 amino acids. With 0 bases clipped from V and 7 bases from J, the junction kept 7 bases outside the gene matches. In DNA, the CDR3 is TGCGCCAGCAGCTTGGGACTAGCGGGGGCCGCCGACGGGGAGCTGTTTTTT. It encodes CASSLGLAGAADGELFF.

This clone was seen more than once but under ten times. The CDR3, as DNA: TGTGCCTGGAGTGTACCGAACGGGGGGCCTAGCGCTGGAAACACCATATATTTT. Translated, it gives CAWSVPNGGPSAGNTIYF. The chain has TRBV30 and TRBJ1-3, with TRBD1 as a possible D gene (6 bases). The germline V and J ends were trimmed by 0 bases and 2 bases, with 20 bases remaining between them. The CDR3 totals 18 residues. Germline-derived CDR1 and CDR2 are GTSNPN and SVGIG (reference sequence).

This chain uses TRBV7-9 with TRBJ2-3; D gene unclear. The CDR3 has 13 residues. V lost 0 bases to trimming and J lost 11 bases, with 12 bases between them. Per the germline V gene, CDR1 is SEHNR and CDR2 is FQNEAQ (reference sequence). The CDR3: CASSLARGNGQYF. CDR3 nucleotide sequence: TGTGCCAGCAGCTTAGCGCGCGGTAACGGGCAGTATTTT.

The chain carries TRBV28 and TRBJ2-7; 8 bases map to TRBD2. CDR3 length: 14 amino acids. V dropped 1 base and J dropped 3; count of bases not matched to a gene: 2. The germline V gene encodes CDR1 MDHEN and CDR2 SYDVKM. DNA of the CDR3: TGTGCCAGCAGTTTATCGGGAGGGAACTACGAGCAGTACTTC. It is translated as CASSLSGGNYEQYF.

This CDR3 reads CASSSAGTYEQYF. In DNA, the CDR3 is TGTGCCAGCAGTTCCGCAGGGACATACGAGCAGTACTTC. V and J are TRBV7-9 and TRBJ2-7; perhaps TRBD1 as D (6 bases). Germline V gene data show CDR1 as SEHNR and CDR2 as FQNEAQ (reference sequence). The CDR3 extends over 13 amino acids. Between the trimmed V and J ends, which lost 6 bases and 4 bases, there was a span of 13 bases.

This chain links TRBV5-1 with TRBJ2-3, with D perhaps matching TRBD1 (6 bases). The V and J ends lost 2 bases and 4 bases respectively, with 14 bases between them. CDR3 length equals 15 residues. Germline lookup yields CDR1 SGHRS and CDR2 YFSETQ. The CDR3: CASSFSGVGSDTQYF. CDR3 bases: TGCGCCAGCAGCTTCTCAGGGGTCGGGTCAGATACGCAGTATTTT.

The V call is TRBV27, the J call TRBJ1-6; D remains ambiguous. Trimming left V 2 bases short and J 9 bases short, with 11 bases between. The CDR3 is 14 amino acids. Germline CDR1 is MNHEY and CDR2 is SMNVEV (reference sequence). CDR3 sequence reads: CASSLGLRGSPLHF. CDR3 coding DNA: TGTGCCAGCAGTTTAGGGCTACGGGGTTCACCCCTCCACTTT.

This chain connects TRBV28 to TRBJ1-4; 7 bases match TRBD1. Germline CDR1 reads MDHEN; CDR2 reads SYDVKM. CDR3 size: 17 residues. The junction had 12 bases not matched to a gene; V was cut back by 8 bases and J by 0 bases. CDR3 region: CASGPGQIKPTNEKLFF. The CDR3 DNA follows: TGTGCCAGCGGTCCGGGACAGATAAAACCAACTAATGAAAAACTGTTTTTT.

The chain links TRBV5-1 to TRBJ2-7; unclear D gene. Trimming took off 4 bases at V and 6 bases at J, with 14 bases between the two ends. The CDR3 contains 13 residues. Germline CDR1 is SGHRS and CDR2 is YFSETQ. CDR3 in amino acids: CASSLRPPGEQYF. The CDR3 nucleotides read TGCGCCAGCAGCCTCCGTCCGCCGGGCGAGCAGTACTTC. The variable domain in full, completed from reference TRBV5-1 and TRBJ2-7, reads KAGVTQTPRYLIKTRGQQVTLSCSPISGHRSVSWYQQTPGQGLQFLFEYFSETQRNKGNFPGRFSGRQFSNSRSEMNVSTLELGDSALYLCASSLRPPGEQYFGPGTRLTVT.

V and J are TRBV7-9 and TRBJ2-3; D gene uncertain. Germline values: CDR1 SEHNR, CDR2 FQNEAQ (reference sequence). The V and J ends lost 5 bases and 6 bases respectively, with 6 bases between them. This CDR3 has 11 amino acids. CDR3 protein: CASSPRDTQYF. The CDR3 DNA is TGTGCCAGCAGCCCACGGGATACGCAGTATTTT.

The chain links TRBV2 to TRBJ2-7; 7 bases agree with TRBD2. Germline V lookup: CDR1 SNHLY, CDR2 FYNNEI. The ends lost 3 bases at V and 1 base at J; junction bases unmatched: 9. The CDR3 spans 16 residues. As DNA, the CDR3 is TGTGCCAGCAGTGACGGGCCGGGGGGTAGTTCCTACGAGCAGTACTTC. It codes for CASSDGPGGSSYEQYF.

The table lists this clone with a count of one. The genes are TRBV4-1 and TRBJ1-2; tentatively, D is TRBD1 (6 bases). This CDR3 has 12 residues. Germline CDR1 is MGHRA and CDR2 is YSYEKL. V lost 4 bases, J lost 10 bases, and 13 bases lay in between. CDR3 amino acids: CASSLLGAPYTF. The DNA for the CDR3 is TGCGCCAGCAGCCTGTTGGGGGCCCCCTACACCTTC.

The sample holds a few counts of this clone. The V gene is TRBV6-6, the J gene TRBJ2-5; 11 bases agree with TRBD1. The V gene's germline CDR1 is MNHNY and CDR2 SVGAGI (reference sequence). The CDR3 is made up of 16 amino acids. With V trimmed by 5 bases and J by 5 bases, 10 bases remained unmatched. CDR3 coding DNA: TGTGCCAGCAGTGGGCCGGACAGGGGGCTTGAGGAGACCCAGTACTTC. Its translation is CASSGPDRGLEETQYF.

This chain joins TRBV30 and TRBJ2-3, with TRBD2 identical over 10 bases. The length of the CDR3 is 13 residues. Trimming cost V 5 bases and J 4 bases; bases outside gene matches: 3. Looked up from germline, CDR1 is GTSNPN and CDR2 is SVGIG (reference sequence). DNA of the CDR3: TGTGCCTGGCGACTAGCGGGCCCAGATACGCAGTATTTT. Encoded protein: CAWRLAGPDTQYF.

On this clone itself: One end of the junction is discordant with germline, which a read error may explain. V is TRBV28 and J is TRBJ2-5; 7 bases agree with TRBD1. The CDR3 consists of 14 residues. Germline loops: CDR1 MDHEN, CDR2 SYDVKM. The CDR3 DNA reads TGTGCCAGCAGTTGGGGACAGAGCCAAGAGGCCCAGTACTTC. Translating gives CASSWGQSQEAQYF.

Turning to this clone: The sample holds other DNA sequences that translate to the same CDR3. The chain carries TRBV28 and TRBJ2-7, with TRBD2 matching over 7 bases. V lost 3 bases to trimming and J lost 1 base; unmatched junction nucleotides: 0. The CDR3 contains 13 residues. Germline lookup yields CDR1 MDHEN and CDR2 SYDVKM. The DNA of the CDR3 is TGTGCCAGCAGTTTGGGGGGGTCCTACGAGCAGTACTTC. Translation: CASSLGGSYEQYF. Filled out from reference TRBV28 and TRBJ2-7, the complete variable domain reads DVKVTQSSRYLVKRTGEKVFLECVQDMDHENMFWYRQDPGLGLRLIYFSYDVKMKEKGDIPEGYSVSREKKERFSLILESASTNQTSMYLCASSLGGSYEQYFGPGTRLTVT.